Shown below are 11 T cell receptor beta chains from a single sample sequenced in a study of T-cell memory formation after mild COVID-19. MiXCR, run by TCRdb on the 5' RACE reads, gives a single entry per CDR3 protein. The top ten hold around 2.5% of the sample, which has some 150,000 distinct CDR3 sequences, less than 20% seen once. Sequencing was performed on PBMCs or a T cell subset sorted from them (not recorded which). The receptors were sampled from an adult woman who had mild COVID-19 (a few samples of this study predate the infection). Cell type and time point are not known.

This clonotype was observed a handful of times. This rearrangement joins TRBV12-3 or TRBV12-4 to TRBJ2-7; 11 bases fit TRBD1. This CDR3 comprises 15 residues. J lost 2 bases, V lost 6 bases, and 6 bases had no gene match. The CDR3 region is CASSRGQGAAYEQYF. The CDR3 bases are TGTGCCAGCAGCCGTGGACAGGGGGCGGCCTACGAGCAGTACTTC.

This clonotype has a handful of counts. In nucleotides, the CDR3 is TGTGCCAGCAGGGCGGGAGGTCGATCCTACAATGAGCAGTTCTTC. Amino acid sequence: CASRAGGRSYNEQFF. The chain carries TRBV12-3 or TRBV12-4 and TRBJ2-1; the match to TRBD2 covers 8 bases. V trimming: 6 bases; J trimming: 1 base; junction bases outside the gene matches: 5. The CDR3 is 15 amino acids.

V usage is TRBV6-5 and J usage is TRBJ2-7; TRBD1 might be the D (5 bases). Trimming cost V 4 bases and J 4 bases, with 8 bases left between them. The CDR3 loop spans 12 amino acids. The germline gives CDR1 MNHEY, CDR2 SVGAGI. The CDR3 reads CASSSRVYEQYF. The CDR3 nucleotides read TGTGCCAGCAGTTCCAGGGTGTACGAGCAGTACTTC.

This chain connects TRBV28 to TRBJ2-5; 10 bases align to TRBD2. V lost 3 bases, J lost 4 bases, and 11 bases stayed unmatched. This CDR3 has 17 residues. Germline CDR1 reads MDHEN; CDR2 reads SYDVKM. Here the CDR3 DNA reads TGTGCCAGCAGTTTGGCAGCGGGAGGGCCGTTCAGAGAGACCCAGTACTTC. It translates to CASSLAAGGPFRETQYF.

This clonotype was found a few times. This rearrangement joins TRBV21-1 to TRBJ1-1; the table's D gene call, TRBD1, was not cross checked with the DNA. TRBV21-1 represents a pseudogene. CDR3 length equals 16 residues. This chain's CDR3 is CASSKGQGAPDTEAFF. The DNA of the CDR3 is TGTGCCAGCAGCAAGGGACAGGGGGCGCCGGACACTGAAGCTTTCTTT.

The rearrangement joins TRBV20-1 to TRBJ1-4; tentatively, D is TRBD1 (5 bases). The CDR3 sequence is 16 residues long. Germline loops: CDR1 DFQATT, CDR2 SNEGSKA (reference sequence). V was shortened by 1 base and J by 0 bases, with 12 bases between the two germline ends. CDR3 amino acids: CSARGGGSATNEKLFF. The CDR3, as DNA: TGCAGTGCTAGAGGTGGGGGGTCTGCAACTAATGAAAAACTGTTTTTT.

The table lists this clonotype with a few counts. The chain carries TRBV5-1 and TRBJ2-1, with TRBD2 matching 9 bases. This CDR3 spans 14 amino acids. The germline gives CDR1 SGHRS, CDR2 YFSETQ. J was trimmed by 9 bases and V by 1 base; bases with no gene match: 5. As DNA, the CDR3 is TGCGCCAGCAGCTTGTTGAGTAGCGGGAGTGAGCAGTTCTTC. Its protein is CASSLLSSGSEQFF.

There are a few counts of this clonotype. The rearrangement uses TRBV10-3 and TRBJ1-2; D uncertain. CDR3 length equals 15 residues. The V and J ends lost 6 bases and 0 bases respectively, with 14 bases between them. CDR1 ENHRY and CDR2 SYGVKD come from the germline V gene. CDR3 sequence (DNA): TGTGCCATCAGCCCCGGTGCTCTCCCTAACTATGGCTACACCTTC. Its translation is CAISPGALPNYGYTF.

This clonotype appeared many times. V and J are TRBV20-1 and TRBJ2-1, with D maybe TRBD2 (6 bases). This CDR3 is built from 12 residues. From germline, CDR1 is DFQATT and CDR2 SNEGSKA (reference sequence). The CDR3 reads CTGREPSNEQFF. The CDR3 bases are TGCACCGGCCGGGAGCCCAGCAATGAGCAGTTCTTC.

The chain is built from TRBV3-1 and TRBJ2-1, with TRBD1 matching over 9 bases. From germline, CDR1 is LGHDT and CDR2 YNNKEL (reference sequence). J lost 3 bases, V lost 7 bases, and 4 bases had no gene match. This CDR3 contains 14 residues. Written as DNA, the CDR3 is TGTGCCAGCATGCGACAGGGGGACTACAATGAGCAGTTCTTC. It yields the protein CASMRQGDYNEQFF.

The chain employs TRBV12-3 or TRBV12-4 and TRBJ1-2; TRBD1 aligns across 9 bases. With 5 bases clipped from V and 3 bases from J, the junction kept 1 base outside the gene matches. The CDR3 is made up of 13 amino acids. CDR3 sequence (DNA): TGTGCCAGCAGTCGGACAGGGGACTATGGCTACACCTTC. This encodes CASSRTGDYGYTF.